This T cell receptor (beta chain) was obtained from a study of OX40 agonist ivuxolimab in advanced cancers. Data came from immunoSEQ multiplex PCR; TCRdb stores just in-frame clones and leaves some out. The data hold tens of thousands of clones, with roughly four fifths observed a single time. The CDR3 extends over 16 amino acids. Germline V gene data show CDR1 as MGHRA and CDR2 as YSYEKL. J gave up 1 base and V 3 bases, and 6 bases lay outside the gene matches. Autoimmune disease history or systemic immunosuppression was exclusionary. The investigators sampled blood at baseline, at cycle 4 day 1, and at cycle 7 day 1. General observations from the study: Averaging showed that CD8+ T cells had more expanded clones than CD4+ did.

As to this clone: Its antigen is unidentified.

The sequence came from an adult with an advanced solid tumor such as melanoma, head and neck, liver or kidney cancer. This specimen was CD4+ or CD8+ T cells sorted from blood, taken in a trial of the OX40 agonist ivuxolimab. The V and J genes are TRBV4-1 and TRBJ2-5, with 9 bases fitting TRBD1. CDR3 protein: CASSHIQGAFQETQYF. CDR3 nucleotide sequence: TGCGCCAGCAGCCATATACAGGGGGCCTTCCAAGAGACCCAGTACTTC.